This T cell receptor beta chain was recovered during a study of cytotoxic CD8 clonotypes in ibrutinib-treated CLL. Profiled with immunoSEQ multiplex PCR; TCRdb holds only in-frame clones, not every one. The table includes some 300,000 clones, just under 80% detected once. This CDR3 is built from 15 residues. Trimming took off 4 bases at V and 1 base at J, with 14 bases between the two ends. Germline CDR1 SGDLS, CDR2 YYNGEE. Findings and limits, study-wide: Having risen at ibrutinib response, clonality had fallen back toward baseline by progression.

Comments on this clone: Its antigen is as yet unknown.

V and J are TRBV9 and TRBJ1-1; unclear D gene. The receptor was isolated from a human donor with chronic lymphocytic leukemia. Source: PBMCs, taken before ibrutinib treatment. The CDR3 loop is CASSLLGLENTEAFF. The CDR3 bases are TGTGCCAGCAGCCTATTGGGATTAGAGAACACTGAAGCTTTCTTT.